These 21 T cell receptor beta chains share one sample of origin, sequenced in a study of blood T cells in healthy people across ages. PCR was performed a second time for about 7 to 11 cycles using a sample-barcoded 5' primer and a J-beta primer mix. MiXCR, applied by TCRdb to the 5' RACE reads, yields one record per CDR3 protein. This sample has almost 300,000 distinct CDR3 sequences, with 27% found just once. The sequenced sample was blood. These receptors originate from a woman aged 70-85 years in good health.

The chain combines TRBV20-1 with TRBJ2-5; D perhaps matches TRBD2 (5 bases). From germline, CDR1 is DFQATT and CDR2 SNEGSKA (reference sequence). The CDR3 extends over 13 amino acids. With 3 bases removed from V and 5 bases from J, the gap between germline ends came to 13 bases. The CDR3 is CSASPGWRETQYF. Written as DNA, the CDR3 is TGCAGTGCTAGCCCGGGGTGGCGGGAGACCCAGTACTTC.

This clonotype was counted between two and nine times. The missing conserved phenylalanine or tryptophan at the end of this CDR3 makes a read error likely. This chain connects TRBV7-2 to TRBJ2-7, with D perhaps matching TRBD1 (7 bases). The CDR3 has 14 amino acids. Deletions cut 4 bases from V and 3 bases from J, with 13 bases between. CDR1 and CDR2 (germline): SGHTA, FQGNSA. This CDR3 reads CASSSRQGLYEQYL. CDR3 DNA sequence: TGTGCCAGCAGCTCTAGACAGGGACTCTACGAGCAGTACCTC.

This clonotype was detected a few times. The chain uses TRBV5-1 and TRBJ1-1, with D unclear. The V and J ends lost 2 bases and 1 base respectively, with 12 bases between them. The length of the CDR3 is 15 residues. In germline, CDR1 is SGHRS, CDR2 YFSETQ. The CDR3 coding sequence is TGCGCCAGCAGCTTAGTCCCAGGCCCGAACACTGAAGCTTTCTTT. Its translation: CASSLVPGPNTEAFF.

This clonotype was recorded many times. This chain joins TRBV5-1 and TRBJ2-5, with TRBD2 identical over 7 bases. The germline CDR1 and CDR2 sequences are SGHRS and YFSETQ. This CDR3 has 13 amino acids. V lost 4 bases, J lost 4 bases, and 4 bases stayed unmatched. The CDR3 here is CASSTGGGETQYF. The CDR3 region has the DNA TGCGCCAGCAGCACGGGAGGAGGAGAGACCCAGTACTTC.

This clonotype was counted once. The chain combines TRBV20-1 with TRBJ2-5, with D perhaps matching TRBD2 (6 bases). Germline assignment: CDR1 DFQATT and CDR2 SNEGSKA (reference sequence). The CDR3 contains 15 residues. V shed 0 bases and J shed 7 bases, with 18 bases lying between them. Here the CDR3 reads CSARDLVDYEGTQYF. The CDR3 nucleotides are TGCAGTGCTAGAGATCTAGTGGACTATGAGGGGACCCAGTACTTC.

The rearrangement uses TRBV9 and TRBJ2-3; TRBD2 matches 13 bases. Germline values: CDR1 SGDLS, CDR2 YYNGEE. The CDR3 spans 15 residues. Losses at the gene ends were 2 bases for V and 5 bases for J; bases not matched to a gene: 2. In DNA, the CDR3 is TGTGCCAGCAGCGTCGGACTAGCGGGAGTAGATACGCAGTATTTT. Translation: CASSVGLAGVDTQYF.

V and J are TRBV27 and TRBJ2-3; D remains unclear. The V gene's germline CDR1 is MNHEY and CDR2 SMNVEV (reference sequence). Trimming removed 6 bases from V and 5 bases from J, with 15 bases in between. The CDR3 spans 14 residues. The CDR3 protein is CASSGWGLGDTQYF. The CDR3 DNA sequence: TGTGCCAGCAGCGGGTGGGGTTTGGGAGATACGCAGTATTTT.

V gene TRBV3-1 combines with J gene TRBJ2-5; 11 bases fit TRBD2. The end of the DNA fits TRBJ2-1 better, so the J call may be wrong. Germline V gives CDR1 LGHDT, CDR2 YNNKEL (reference sequence). CDR3 length: 16 residues. CDR3 bases: TGTGCCAGCAGCTCCTCGACTAGCGGGGCTCTCGATGAGCAGTTCTTC. Translation gives CASSSSTSGALDEQFF.

This chain joins TRBV20-1 and TRBJ2-3, with 8 nucleotides matching TRBD2. V shed 7 bases, J shed 6 bases, and the junction held 9 bases outside the gene matches. The CDR3 loop spans 13 amino acids. CDR1 is DFQATT, CDR2 SNEGSKA, per germline (reference sequence). CDR3 region: CSVILQRGDTQYF. CDR3 nucleotides: TGCAGTGTCATACTTCAGCGGGGGGATACGCAGTATTTT.

This clonotype was seen ten or more times. The chain has TRBV6-5 and TRBJ2-3, with TRBD1 matching 7 bases. The V segment lost 1 base and the J segment 5 bases; nucleotides outside the gene matches: 12. The germline gives CDR1 MNHEY, CDR2 SVGAGI. This CDR3 is 17 amino acids long. The CDR3 DNA is TGTGCCAGCAGTTACTTAAAAGGGGGCAGTGGAGGAGATACGCAGTATTTT. Residues: CASSYLKGGSGGDTQYF.

The J gene is TRBJ1-2, the V gene TRBV24-1, with a weak D call TRBD1 (6 bases). The CDR3 has 15 amino acids. The germline V gene has CDR1 KGHDR and CDR2 SFDVKD. Trimming pared 4 bases from V and 4 bases from J, leaving 15 bases between. CDR3 region: CATSETGGGSYGYTF. CDR3 sequence (DNA): TGTGCCACCAGTGAGACAGGTGGGGGGTCCTATGGCTACACCTTC.

The chain recombines TRBV5-5 with TRBJ1-1; the D gene is possibly TRBD1 (6 bases). Between the trimmed V and J ends, which lost 4 bases and 5 bases, there was a span of 15 bases. CDR3 length equals 14 residues. CDR1 and CDR2 (germline): SGHKS, YYEKEE (reference sequence). This CDR3 is CASSRTGSDTEAFF. In DNA, the CDR3 is TGTGCCAGCAGCCGAACAGGGTCGGATACTGAAGCTTTCTTT.

This clonotype was seen more than once but under ten times. This sequence joins TRBV5-6 and TRBJ2-5; D unresolved. The assigned J gene may be wrong: the sequence end matches TRBJ2-1 better. The CDR3 runs 11 residues. From germline, CDR1 is SGHDT and CDR2 YYEEEE. The CDR3 nucleotides are TGTGCCAGCACTACCCGATCGGAGCAGTTCTTC. Amino acids: CASTTRSEQFF.

A few counts support this clonotype. The V gene is TRBV12-3 or TRBV12-4, the J gene TRBJ2-7; 15 nucleotides line up with TRBD2. The CDR3 sequence is 17 residues long. J lost 4 bases, V lost 1 base, and 5 bases had no gene match. The CDR3 protein is CASSLGTSGRGFYEQYF. The CDR3 DNA follows: TGTGCCAGCAGTTTAGGGACTAGCGGGAGGGGGTTTTACGAGCAGTACTTC.

As for this clonotype: A much larger clone lies a single base off, so this may be a read error. The chain joins TRBV11-2 to TRBJ2-3; D is possibly TRBD2 (6 bases). The CDR3 consists of 15 residues. Germline lookup yields CDR1 SGHAT and CDR2 FQNNGV. CDR3 sequence: CVSSLVGGQADTQYF. In DNA, the CDR3 is TGTGTCAGCAGCTTAGTGGGGGGTCAGGCAGATACGCAGTATTTT.

This rearrangement joins TRBV10-3 to TRBJ2-7; the match to TRBD2 covers 9 bases. The CDR3 runs 16 residues. CDR1 is ENHRY, CDR2 SYGVKD, per germline. The V gene end was trimmed by 0 bases and the J gene end by 2 bases; junction bases not matched to a gene: 5. CDR3 DNA: TGTGCCATCAGTGAGTCTTCTCTAGCGGGACCCTACGAGCAGTACTTC. This translates into CAISESSLAGPYEQYF.

The chain combines TRBV12-3 or TRBV12-4 with TRBJ2-5; 11 positions agree with TRBD2. Germline trimming cut 7 bases from V and 0 bases from J; bases unmatched to any gene: 4. CDR3 length: 15 amino acids. The CDR3 DNA follows: TGTGCCAGCACCCGACTAGCGGGATACCAAGAGACCCAGTACTTC. Its translation is CASTRLAGYQETQYF.

This sequence joins TRBV3-1 and TRBJ2-5, with a weak D call TRBD2 (5 bases). The J call may be faulty, since TRBJ2-1 better matches the DNA end. CDR1 is LGHDT, CDR2 YNNKEL, per germline (reference sequence). The CDR3 extends over 14 amino acids. CDR3 sequence reads: CASSQERLAYEQFF. The CDR3 nucleotides are TGTGCCAGCAGCCAAGAAAGGCTAGCCTATGAGCAGTTCTTC.

The gene calls are TRBV7-2 and TRBJ2-1; 7 bases line up with TRBD2. The length of the CDR3 is 15 residues. Germline V gives CDR1 SGHTA, CDR2 FQGNSA. V dropped 6 bases and J dropped 5; count of bases not matched to a gene: 10. The chain's CDR3 is CASSLRPGLHNEQFF. CDR3 coding DNA: TGTGCCAGCAGTCTGCGGCCGGGACTACACAATGAGCAGTTCTTC. Drawing the rest from reference TRBV7-2 and TRBJ2-1, the complete variable domain is GAGVSQSPSNKVTEKGKDVELRCDPISGHTALYWYRQSLGQGLEFLIYFQGNSAPDKSGLPSDRFSAERTGGSVSTLTIQRTQQEDSAVYLCASSLRPGLHNEQFFGPGTRLTVL.

This sequence joins TRBV15 and TRBJ2-1; unclear D gene. The CDR3 totals 15 residues. V lost 6 bases to trimming and J lost 4 bases, with 16 bases between them. Looked up from germline, CDR1 is LNHNV and CDR2 is YYDKDF (reference sequence). The CDR3 region has the DNA TGTGCCACCAGGGCGCAGTCTAGTGTTTACAATGAGCAGTTCTTC. Encoded protein: CATRAQSSVYNEQFF.

To note about this clonotype: With a much larger clone just one base away, this may be a read error. The rearrangement uses TRBV29-1 and TRBJ2-1; D is unclear. CDR1 and CDR2 from the germline V gene are SQVTM and ANQGSEA. The CDR3 runs 15 residues. The CDR3 loop is CSVEYWQSSYNERFF. The CDR3, as DNA: TGCAGCGTTGAATATTGGCAGAGCTCCTACAATGAGCGGTTCTTC.